This entry concerns a single T cell receptor beta chain. Its matching antigen is unknown. Looked up from germline, CDR1 is MNHEY and CDR2 is SMNVEV (reference sequence). The V and J ends lost 6 bases and 0 bases respectively, with 20 bases between them. This CDR3 region has 18 residues. Via MiXCR, TCRdb re-called the 5' RACE reads, giving one row per CDR3 protein. Of hundreds of thousands of distinct CDR3 sequences in the sample, under 20% were seen once. This sample is part of a study of CD8 T cells in ankylosing spondylitis. Study-wide points: Ankylosing spondylitis blood seemed to carry a telltale TCR beta motif made of eight highly homologous variants.

The chain joins TRBV27 to TRBJ1-4; tentatively, D is TRBD1 (5 bases). Sequences were obtained from blood, either unsorted or a sorted T cell fraction (not recorded which). This TCR was recovered from a male donor with ankylosing spondylitis. The DNA for the CDR3 is TGTGCCAGCAGCAGACAGTCCCGGACTTTAGCAACTAATGAAAAACTGTTTTTT. It translates to CASSRQSRTLATNEKLFF.